This T cell receptor beta chain was obtained from a study of regulatory T cells in long-lasting Graves disease. Time point denoted: newly diagnosed GD, antithyroid drugs for less than 3 months. PBMC-derived RNA was used for the TCR library. HTBI primers from iRepertoire and Arm-PCR of CDR3 regions yielded the TCR beta libraries. Via MiXCR, TCRdb re-called the multiplex PCR reads, giving one row per CDR3 protein. The sample lists about 540,000 distinct CDR3 sequences, roughly 13% seen once, with under 10% in the top ten. The data were also submitted as part of a second study, on T cells in Graves' hyperthyroidism and ophthalmopathy. That paper states: HTBI primers drove first-round RT-PCR of the TCR CDR3.

The sample was peripheral blood mononuclear cells (PBMCs), taken at new diagnosis, from a patient treated with antithyroid drugs. This clonotype originated in a man aged 25 to 40 with Graves disease.

The CDR3 is CAWSDLAGAYTGELFF. In DNA form, the CDR3 reads TGTGCCTGGAGTGACCTAGCTGGGGCGTACACCGGGGAGCTGTTTTTT. The rearrangement joins TRBV30 to TRBJ2-2, with D perhaps given as TRBD1 or TRBD2 (5 bases each). This CDR3 spans 16 amino acids. Trimming cost V 1 base and J 3 bases, with 15 bases left between them. Germline values: CDR1 GTSNPN, CDR2 SVGIG (reference sequence).